Shown below are 21 T cell receptor beta chains from a single sample sequenced in a study of blood T cell repertoires in COVID-19. The assay was immunoSEQ multiplex PCR, and TCRdb's table has in-frame clones only and misses some. The repertoire holds under 250,000 clones, roughly 86% seen once, with 2.5% to 3% in the top ten. The sequenced sample consisted of peripheral blood. The receptor source for this set is a woman aged 55-69 years with acute or convalescent COVID-19.

This clone was observed once. The gene calls are TRBV7-2 and TRBJ2-1; 7 bases are a match to TRBD1. The CDR3 extends over 14 amino acids. J gave up 9 bases and V 1 base, and 6 bases lay outside the gene matches. CDR1 and CDR2 from the germline V gene are SGHTA and FQGNSA. The CDR3 reads CASSLDRGISEQFF. The CDR3 DNA reads TGTGCCAGCAGCTTAGACAGGGGAATAAGTGAGCAGTTCTTC.

This chain joins TRBV2 and TRBJ2-7; 8 positions agree with TRBD1. CDR1 and CDR2 (germline): SNHLY, FYNNEI. V shed 8 bases, J shed 2 bases, and the junction held 8 bases outside the gene matches. The CDR3 contains 14 residues. In nucleotides, the CDR3 is TGTGCCAGCCTCGCGGCAGGGGGCACCTACGAGCAGTACTTC. It translates to CASLAAGGTYEQYF.

The chain couples TRBV2 to TRBJ2-5, with TRBD1 as a possible D gene (6 bases). V was cut by 7 bases and J by 5 bases, with 11 bases left in between. The CDR3 consists of 12 residues. Per the germline V gene, CDR1 is SNHLY and CDR2 is FYNNEI. CDR3 nucleotide sequence: TGTGCCAGCACCCAGGGGTCTGAGACCCAGTACTTC. Its protein is CASTQGSETQYF.

The V call is TRBV6-5, the J call TRBJ2-7; D is perhaps TRBD1 (7 bases). The CDR3 covers 13 residues. Per the germline V gene, CDR1 is MNHEY and CDR2 is SVGAGI. V was clipped by 8 bases and J by 5 bases, with 16 bases between them. The CDR3 region is CASGRTGADEQYF. Written as DNA, the CDR3 is TGTGCCAGCGGGAGGACAGGTGCGGACGAGCAGTACTTC.

This chain links TRBV19 with TRBJ1-5, with a possible D match to TRBD1 (5 bases). This CDR3 is 13 amino acids long. CDR1 is LNHDA and CDR2 is SQIVND in the germline V gene (reference sequence). V was shortened by 5 bases and J by 5 bases, with 10 bases between the two germline ends. This chain's CDR3 is CASSHQGYQPQHF. CDR3 bases: TGTGCCAGTAGTCACCAGGGTTATCAGCCCCAGCATTTT. Filled out from reference TRBV19 and TRBJ1-5, the complete variable domain reads DGGITQSPKYLFRKEGQNVTLSCEQNLNHDAMYWYRQDPGQGLRLIYYSQIVNDFQKGDIAEGYSVSREKKESFPLTVTSAQKNPTAFYLCASSHQGYQPQHFGDGTRLSIL.

This clone occurred once. The chain combines TRBV19 with TRBJ2-5; 12 bases fit TRBD1. J lost 5 bases, V lost 3 bases, and 10 bases had no gene match. The CDR3 has 17 residues. Per germline, CDR1 LNHDA and CDR2 SQIVND (reference sequence). CDR3 residues: CASSIRAGQGALETQYF. In DNA, the CDR3 is TGTGCCAGTAGTATCCGTGCGGGACAGGGGGCTTTGGAGACCCAGTACTTC. Looking up the rest from reference TRBV19 and TRBJ2-5 gives the full variable domain: DGGITQSPKYLFRKEGQNVTLSCEQNLNHDAMYWYRQDPGQGLRLIYYSQIVNDFQKGDIAEGYSVSREKKESFPLTVTSAQKNPTAFYLCASSIRAGQGALETQYFGPGTRLLVL.

This sequence joins TRBV18 and TRBJ2-2; 7 nucleotides agree with TRBD1. V shed 6 bases, J shed 2 bases, and the junction held 9 bases outside the gene matches. Germline CDR1 KGHSH, CDR2 LQKENI. The CDR3 loop spans 16 amino acids. The CDR3 sequence: CASSGTVTANTGELFF. The DNA of the CDR3 is TGTGCCAGCTCGGGGACAGTTACTGCAAACACCGGGGAGCTGTTTTTT.

The chain uses TRBV27 and TRBJ2-1; TRBD1 matches 9 bases. CDR1 is MNHEY, CDR2 SMNVEV, per germline (reference sequence). V gave up 4 bases and J gave up 4 bases; unmatched junction bases: 5. The CDR3 sequence is 15 residues long. The DNA of the CDR3 is TGTGCCAGCAGTTGGGACAGGGCATTTTACAATGAGCAGTTCTTC. Its translation is CASSWDRAFYNEQFF.

In regard to this clone: This sample includes further DNA sequences coding for the same CDR3. This chain connects TRBV18 to TRBJ2-7; 11 bases align to TRBD1. The CDR3 spans 15 residues. CDR1 and CDR2 from the germline V gene are KGHSH and LQKENI. V was clipped by 0 bases and J by 2 bases; unmatched bases: 0. The chain's CDR3 is CASSPPGQGAYEQYF. The CDR3 DNA reads as TGTGCCAGCTCACCACCGGGACAGGGGGCCTACGAGCAGTACTTC.

This sequence joins TRBV4-2 and TRBJ2-3, with D possibly matching TRBD2 (5 bases). CDR3 length: 15 amino acids. CDR1 and CDR2 (germline): LGHNA, YNFKEQ. The V end lost 1 base, the J end lost 5 bases, and 13 bases lay between the germline ends. This chain's CDR3 is CASSQGARELDTQYF. The CDR3 DNA is TGTGCCAGCAGCCAAGGGGCACGGGAATTAGATACGCAGTATTTT.

The rearrangement links TRBV19 to TRBJ1-1; 11 positions agree with TRBD1. From germline, CDR1 is LNHDA and CDR2 SQIVND (reference sequence). This CDR3 is 13 amino acids long. J gave up 4 bases and V 5 bases, and 0 bases lay outside the gene matches. The CDR3 loop reads CASSGTGGTEAFF. CDR3 nucleotide sequence: TGTGCCAGTAGTGGGACAGGGGGCACTGAAGCTTTCTTT.

The chain uses TRBV28 and TRBJ1-2; weak D call: TRBD1 (5 bases). CDR3 size: 12 residues. The germline CDR1 and CDR2 sequences are MDHEN and SYDVKM. V lost 11 bases to trimming and J lost 0 bases, with 10 bases between them. CDR3 DNA sequence: TGTGCCGGGGAGGGACCTAACTATGGCTACACCTTC. It encodes CAGEGPNYGYTF.

The chain employs TRBV11-2 and TRBJ1-5; no clear D gene. CDR1 SGHAT and CDR2 FQNNGV come from the germline V gene. This CDR3 comprises 14 residues. V lost 4 bases to trimming and J lost 2 bases, with 9 bases between them. CDR3 in amino acids: CASSSNPGNQPQHF. The CDR3, as DNA: TGTGCCAGCAGCTCAAACCCAGGCAATCAGCCCCAGCATTTT.

V and J are TRBV5-1 and TRBJ2-3; 8 nucleotides match TRBD1. Germline V gene sequence: CDR1 SGHRS, CDR2 YFSETQ. The J segment lost 3 bases and the V segment lost 4 bases, leaving 4 bases of the junction unmatched. CDR3 size: 14 residues. DNA of the CDR3: TGCGCCAGCAGCGGACAGGGCGGTACAGATACGCAGTATTTT. Translating gives CASSGQGGTDTQYF.

This rearrangement joins TRBV19 to TRBJ1-1; a possible D gene is TRBD1 (5 bases). The CDR3 covers 16 residues. V was pared by 0 bases and J by 4 bases, with 15 bases between. Germline V lookup: CDR1 LNHDA, CDR2 SQIVND (reference sequence). The CDR3 DNA is TGTGCCAGTAGTATAGATCTTAGACAGCTTGCCACTGAAGCTTTCTTT. Protein product: CASSIDLRQLATEAFF.

This clone was recorded only once. The chain uses TRBV25-1 and TRBJ1-4, with TRBD1 as a possible D gene (6 bases). The CDR3 loop spans 18 amino acids. Germline V CDR1 and CDR2: MGHDK, SYGVNS. V was clipped by 5 bases and J by 5 bases, with 24 bases between them. CDR3 sequence (DNA): TGTGCCAGCAGTACGGGACAAATCGTCCACTTCTTAAATGAAAAACTGTTTTTT. It translates to CASSTGQIVHFLNEKLFF. Supplemented by reference TRBV25-1 and TRBJ1-4, the full variable domain reads EADIYQTPRYLVIGTGKKITLECSQTMGHDKMYWYQQDPGMELHLIHYSYGVNSTEKGDLSSESTVSRIRTEHFPLTLESARPSHTSQYLCASSTGQIVHFLNEKLFFGSGTQLSVL.

This clone was seen just once. The chain employs TRBV5-3 and TRBJ2-2, with TRBD1 matching 9 bases. TRBV5-3 is an ORF; its function is uncertain. V shed 1 base, J shed 3 bases, and the junction held 7 bases outside the gene matches. CDR3 length equals 17 residues. DNA for the CDR3: TGTGCCAGAAGCTTGCGCGGGACAGGGACATACACCGGGGAGCTGTTTTTT. This encodes CARSLRGTGTYTGELFF.

The chain is built from TRBV28 and TRBJ1-2; 7 positions agree with TRBD1. The CDR3 is 13 amino acids. Losses at the gene ends were 5 bases for V and 4 bases for J; bases not matched to a gene: 4. Per germline, CDR1 MDHEN and CDR2 SYDVKM. The CDR3 spells CASSLTGLYGYTF. In nucleotides, the CDR3 is TGTGCCAGCAGTCTGACAGGGCTCTATGGCTACACCTTC.

The chain links TRBV6-5 to TRBJ1-5; D ambiguous. Germline CDR1 is MNHEY and CDR2 is SVGAGI. The CDR3 is 13 residues long. Trimming stripped 7 bases from V and 5 bases from J, with 12 bases between. In nucleotides, the CDR3 is TGTGCCAGCACCCCCCGGGGAGATCAGCCCCAGCATTTT. Residues: CASTPRGDQPQHF.

The genes are TRBV18 and TRBJ2-2; weak D call: TRBD2 (5 bases). The CDR3 has 15 amino acids. Germline CDR1 and CDR2: KGHSH and LQKENI. Trimming removed 3 bases from V and 4 bases from J, with 12 bases in between. The CDR3 region is CASSPPARGTGELFF. The CDR3 DNA reads TGTGCCAGCTCACCTCCCGCCCGGGGCACCGGGGAGCTGTTTTTT. The full variable domain, in which reference TRBV18 and TRBJ2-2 provide the parts outside the CDR3, is NAGVMQNPRHLVRRRGQEARLRCSPMKGHSHVYWYRQLPEEGLKFMVYLQKENIIDESGMPKERFSAEFPKEGPSILRIQQVVRGDSAAYFCASSPPARGTGELFFGEGSRLTVL.

V usage is TRBV29-1 and J usage is TRBJ1-3; D not resolved. The V and J ends lost 0 bases and 0 bases respectively, with 6 bases between them. Germline loops: CDR1 SQVTM, CDR2 ANQGSEA. The CDR3 runs 14 residues. CDR3 bases: TGCAGCGTTGAAGAGTGGAGCTCTGGAAACACCATATATTTT. Amino acids: CSVEEWSSGNTIYF. Together with reference TRBV29-1 and TRBJ1-3, the CDR3 gives the full variable domain: SAVISQKPSRDICQRGTSLTIQCQVDSQVTMMFWYRQQPGQSLTLIATANQGSEATYESGFVIDKFPISRPNLTFSTLTVSNMSPEDSSIYLCSVEEWSSGNTIYFGEGSWLTVV.